This TCR beta chain was captured in a study of shared clonotypes between healthy human individuals. Partitioning of CD4+ cells yielded a CD45RA+ naive subset and a CD45RA-negative memory subset. The data were produced by immunoSEQ multiplex PCR, yet TCRdb's version contains in-frame clones alone and is incomplete. The repertoire consists of 1.4 million to 1.5 million clones, with about 96% occurring once and the leading ten covering about 1.2%. Concerning this clone: Its target is not known.

Study-wide findings and caveats: The study sampled only blood, and tissue repertoires likely differ. In general, naive subsets displayed greater estimated richness than memory subsets did.

What was sequenced was naive CD4+ T cells sorted from blood. As to subset: CD45RA+ positively selected. The clonotype originates from a man aged 25 to 40 in good health.

In nucleotides, the CDR3 is TGTGCCAGCAGTTTAGGGGACAGGGGAAGGACTGAAGCTTTCTTT. Residues: CASSLGDRGRTEAFF. The chain recombines TRBV28 with TRBJ1-1; TRBD1 aligns across 10 bases. The germline V gene encodes CDR1 MDHEN and CDR2 SYDVKM. Trimming removed 2 bases from V and 5 bases from J; junction bases left unmatched: 5. CDR3 size: 15 residues.